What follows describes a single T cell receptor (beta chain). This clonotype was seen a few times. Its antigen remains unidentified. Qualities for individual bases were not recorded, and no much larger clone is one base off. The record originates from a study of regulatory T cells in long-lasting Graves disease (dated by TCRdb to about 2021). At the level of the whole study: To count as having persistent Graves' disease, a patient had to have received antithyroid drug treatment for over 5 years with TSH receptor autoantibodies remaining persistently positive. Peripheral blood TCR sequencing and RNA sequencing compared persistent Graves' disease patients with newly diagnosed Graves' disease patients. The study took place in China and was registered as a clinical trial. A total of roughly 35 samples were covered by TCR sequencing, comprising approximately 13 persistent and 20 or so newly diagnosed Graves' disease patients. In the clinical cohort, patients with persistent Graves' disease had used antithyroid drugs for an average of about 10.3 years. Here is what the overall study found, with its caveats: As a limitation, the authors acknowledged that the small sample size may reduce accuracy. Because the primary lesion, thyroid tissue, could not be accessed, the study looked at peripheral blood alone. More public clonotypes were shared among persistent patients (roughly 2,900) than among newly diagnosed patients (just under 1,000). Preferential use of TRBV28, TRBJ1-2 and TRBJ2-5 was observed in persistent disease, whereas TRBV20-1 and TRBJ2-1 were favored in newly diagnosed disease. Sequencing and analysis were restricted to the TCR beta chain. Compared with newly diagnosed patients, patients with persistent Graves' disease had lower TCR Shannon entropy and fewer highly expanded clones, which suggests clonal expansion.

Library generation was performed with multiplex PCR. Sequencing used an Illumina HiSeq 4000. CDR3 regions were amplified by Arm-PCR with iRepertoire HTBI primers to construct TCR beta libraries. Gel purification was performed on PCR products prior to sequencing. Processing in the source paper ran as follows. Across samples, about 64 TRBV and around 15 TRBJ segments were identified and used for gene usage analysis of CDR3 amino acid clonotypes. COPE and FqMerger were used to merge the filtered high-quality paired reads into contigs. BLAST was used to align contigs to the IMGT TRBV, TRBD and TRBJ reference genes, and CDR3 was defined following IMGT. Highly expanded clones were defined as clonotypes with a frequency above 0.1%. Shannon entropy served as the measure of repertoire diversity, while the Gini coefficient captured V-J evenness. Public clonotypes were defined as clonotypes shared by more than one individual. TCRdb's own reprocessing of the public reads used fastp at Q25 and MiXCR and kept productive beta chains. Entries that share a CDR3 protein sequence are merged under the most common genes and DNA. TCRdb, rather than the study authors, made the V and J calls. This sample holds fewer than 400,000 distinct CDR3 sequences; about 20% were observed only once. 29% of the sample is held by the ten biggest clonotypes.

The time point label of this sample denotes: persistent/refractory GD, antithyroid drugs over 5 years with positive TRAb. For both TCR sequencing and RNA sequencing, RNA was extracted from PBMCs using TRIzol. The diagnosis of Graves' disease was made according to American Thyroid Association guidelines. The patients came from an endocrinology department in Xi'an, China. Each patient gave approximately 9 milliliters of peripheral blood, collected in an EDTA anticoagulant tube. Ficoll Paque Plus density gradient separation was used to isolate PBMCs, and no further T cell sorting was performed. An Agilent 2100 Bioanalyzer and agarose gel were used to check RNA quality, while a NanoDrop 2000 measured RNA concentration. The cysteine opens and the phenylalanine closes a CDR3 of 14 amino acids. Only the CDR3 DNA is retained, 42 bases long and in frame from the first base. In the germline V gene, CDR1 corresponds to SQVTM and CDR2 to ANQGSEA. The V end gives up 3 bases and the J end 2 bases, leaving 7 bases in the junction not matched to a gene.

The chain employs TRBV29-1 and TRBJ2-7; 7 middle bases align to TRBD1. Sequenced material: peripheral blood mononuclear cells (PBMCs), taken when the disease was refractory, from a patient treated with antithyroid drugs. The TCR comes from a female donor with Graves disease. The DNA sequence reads TGCAGCGTTGAGAAAAGACAGGGTACCTACGAGCAGTACTTC. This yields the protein CSVEKRQGTYEQYF.